Listed below are T cell receptor beta chains from one sample, sequenced in a study of T-cell memory formation after mild COVID-19. TCRdb reanalysed the 5' RACE reads using MiXCR and keeps one entry per CDR3 protein. The sample contains 350,000 to 500,000 distinct CDR3 sequences, about 22% of which appear only once. Sample: PBMCs or a T cell subset sorted from them (not recorded which). The receptor set was obtained from an adult woman who had mild COVID-19 (a few samples of this study predate the infection). Cell type and time point are not known. Each CDR3 is given with its conserved first and last residue. D genes are given only for firm matches. Rows give clone size only sometimes, using once, few, many, or a class for an expanded clone.

clone_size j_call v_call d_call cdr3_nt cdr3_aa
few TRBJ2-5 TRBV7-6 TRBD2 TGTGCCAGCACGAGAGCGGGAGTTCGGGAGACCCAGTACTTC CASTRAGVRETQYF
NA TRBJ2-1 TRBV11-2 TRBD2 TGTGCCAGCAGCATCGGACTAGCGGGGGAGCAGTTCTTC CASSIGLAGEQFF
few TRBJ2-7 TRBV4-1 TRBD1 TGCGCCAGCAGCCTGACAGGGTTGGCGTCTCAGGCGCCCTACGAGCAGTACTTC CASSLTGLASQAPYEQYF
NA TRBJ2-1 TRBV11-2 NA TGTGCCAGCTCACACTCGAGGCATGAGCAGTTCTTC CASSHSRHEQFF
few TRBJ1-3 TRBV7-6 TRBD1 TGTGCCAGCAGCTTAGCGGACAGGGTCTCTGGAAACACCATATATTTT CASSLADRVSGNTIYF
few TRBJ1-1 TRBV12-3/TRBV12-4 TRBD1 TGTGCCAGCAGGAACACGGGACAGGGGAAAGCTTTCTTT CASRNTGQGKAFF
NA TRBJ2-1 TRBV24-1 NA TGTGCCACCAGTGATTTTCACCAGGGAACAGTCTCCTACAATGAGCAGTTCTTC CATSDFHQGTVSYNEQFF
NA TRBJ1-1 TRBV10-3 TRBD1 TGTGCCATCACCACAGGGGAATGGACTGAAGCTTTCTTT CAITTGEWTEAFF
NA TRBJ1-4 TRBV7-8 NA TGTGCCAGCAGATCGCAGACAGGTTTTCATGAAAAACTGTTTTTT CASRSQTGFHEKLFF
few TRBJ2-7 TRBV29-1 NA TGCAGCGTTCTGGGGTCCGGCTCCTACGAGCAGTACTTC CSVLGSGSYEQYF
few TRBJ2-2 TRBV28 NA TGTGCCAGCACGGGCAGATCGAACACCGGGGAGCTGTTTTTT CASTGRSNTGELFF
few TRBJ2-5 TRBV27 TRBD2 TGTGCCAGCAGAAGACTGGGACTAGCGGGGGGGCCGTCCCAAGAGACCCAGTACTTC CASRRLGLAGGPSQETQYF
many TRBJ2-1 TRBV12-3/TRBV12-4 TRBD2 TGTGCCAGCAGTCGCCTCGGGACTAGCGGGTCCTACAATGAGCAGTTCTTC CASSRLGTSGSYNEQFF
NA TRBJ2-1 TRBV19 TRBD2 TGTGCCAGTAGTATAATAGCGGGAGAGGTAAATGAGCAGTTCTTC CASSIIAGEVNEQFF
few TRBJ1-1 TRBV12-3/TRBV12-4 NA TGTGCCAGCAGTTGGGACGGTAGGAACACTGAAGCTTTCTTT CASSWDGRNTEAFF
few TRBJ2-7 TRBV6-2/TRBV6-3 NA TGTGCCAGCAGTTACACCAGGGCCTCGAGGGACGAGCAGTACTTC CASSYTRASRDEQYF
NA TRBJ1-2 TRBV12-3/TRBV12-4 TRBD1 TGTGCCAGCAGTAGGGGGACAGGTTCCTTTAACTATGGCTACACCTTC CASSRGTGSFNYGYTF
NA TRBJ1-2 TRBV3-1 NA TGTGCCAGCAGCCAGGTAGCTAACTATGGCTACACCTTC CASSQVANYGYTF
NA TRBJ2-3 TRBV15 TRBD2 TGTGCCACCAGCAGAGAGCGGCGGACTAGACCGGCAGATACGCAGTATTTT CATSRERRTRPADTQYF
many TRBJ2-2 TRBV3-1 NA TGTGCCAGCAGCCCCTACACCGGGGAGCTGTTTTTT CASSPYTGELFF
NA TRBJ2-2 TRBV4-3 NA TGCGCCAGCAGCCAAGAAACAGGGACCGGGGAGCTGTTTTTT CASSQETGTGELFF
NA TRBJ2-1 TRBV9 NA TGTGCCACCGGGAATGAGCAGTTCTTC CATGNEQFF
few TRBJ2-7 TRBV7-9 NA TGTGCCAGCAGGCCTCCCGGGACTGGCTACGAGCAGTACTTC CASRPPGTGYEQYF
NA TRBJ2-7 TRBV7-2 TRBD2 TGTGCCAGCAGCTTTGATACTAGCGGCTACGAGCAGTACTTC CASSFDTSGYEQYF
NA TRBJ2-1 TRBV20-1 NA TGCAGTGCTAGCGGGTACTCCTACAATGAGCAGTTCTTC CSASGYSYNEQFF
few TRBJ2-1 TRBV7-2 NA TGTGCCAGCTCAGTCGACCCCTACAATGAGCAGTTCTTC CASSVDPYNEQFF
NA TRBJ2-1 TRBV5-5 NA TGTGCCAGCAGCTTGGCGATCCAGGGTTACCCCTACAATGAGCAGTTCTTC CASSLAIQGYPYNEQFF
few TRBJ2-2 TRBV5-1 TRBD1 TGCGCCAGCAGCTTCCTCGACAGGGCAACCGGGGAGCTGTTTTTT CASSFLDRATGELFF
NA TRBJ1-4 TRBV5-6 NA TGTGCCAGCAGCTTGTGGAGGGGCGTTGAAAAACTGTTTTTT CASSLWRGVEKLFF
few TRBJ2-7 TRBV4-1 NA TGCGCCAGCAGCCCTACAGGGGAGGGGTCCTACGAGCAGTACTTC CASSPTGEGSYEQYF
few TRBJ2-1 TRBV4-2 TRBD2 TGTGCCAGCAGCCAATCCCTAGCGGGGGGCTGGGAGCAGTTCTTC CASSQSLAGGWEQFF
NA TRBJ1-5 TRBV6-5 NA TGTGCCAGCACTTGGAGCAGGCCGGGAAATAGCAATCAGCCCCAGCATTTT CASTWSRPGNSNQPQHF